In its sample, the clone carrying this TCR beta chain was seen a few times. Its matching antigen is unknown. This entry comes from a study of spatial heterogeneity in lung cancer. Study summary: Sequenced were any available follow-up PBMC samples, which had been obtained a median of about 22 months after resection. Among detected sequences, beta-chain ones consistently exceeded alpha-chain ones in number. Overall study findings and caveats: Expanded tumor TCRs that were ubiquitous appeared in blood more at resection than follow-up.

The time point is: blood at routine non-recurrence follow-up after resection. Frozen PBMC, nontumor lung or tumor provided whole RNA, which was sequenced unsorted. The CDR3 totals 14 residues. In germline, CDR1 is DFQATT, CDR2 SNEGSKA (reference sequence). V was shortened by 2 bases and J by 5 bases, with 15 bases between the two germline ends. TCR cDNA molecules each had a unique molecular identifier. TCRdb processed the 5' RACE reads anew with MiXCR; each CDR3 protein has one entry. The sample includes roughly 120,000 distinct CDR3 sequences, 9% to 15% of them seen just once. This receptor was identified in a male donor with early-stage non-small cell lung cancer. The sample was PBMCs, taken at follow-up. The gene calls are TRBV20-1 and TRBJ1-1; maybe TRBD1 (6 bases). CDR3 protein: CSARIAGGRTEAFF. The CDR3 DNA reads as TGCAGTGCTAGAATCGCGGGGGGGCGGACTGAAGCTTTCTTT.